The rows below give T cell receptor beta chains drawn from one sample of a study of graft-versus-host responses after intestinal transplantation. Repertoires were generated with immunoSEQ multiplex PCR, while TCRdb's copy carries only in-frame clones and drops some. The table has 13,000 to 15,000 clones, more than 30% seen once. The material sequenced was alloreactive CD8+ T cells from a mixed lymphocyte reaction culture, taken before intestinal transplant. These receptor sequences come from a human patient who received an intestinal transplant. CDR3s include the opening cysteine and the closing phenylalanine or tryptophan. The D gene is left open where the match is weak. Clone size is not always given. Where it is, it says once, few, many or a class for expanded clones.

clone_size	d_call	j_call	v_call	cdr3_aa	cdr3_nt
-	TRBD2	TRBJ2-2	TRBV11-2	CASSRVAGQTGELFF	TGTGCCAGCAGCCGAGTAGCGGGGCAAACCGGGGAGCTGTTTTTT
few	-	TRBJ2-1	TRBV28	CASSFFSGTTYNEQFF	TGTGCCAGCAGTTTTTTTAGCGGAACCACCTACAATGAGCAGTTCTTC
-	TRBD2	TRBJ2-1	TRBV11-3	CASSFRTAGGLSNEQFF	TGTGCCAGCAGCTTCAGGACAGCGGGAGGGCTTTCAAATGAGCAGTTCTTC
-	-	TRBJ2-5	TRBV19	CASSIQGQETQYF	TGTGCCAGTAGTATCCAGGGCCAAGAGACCCAGTACTTC
-	-	TRBJ1-2	TRBV15	CATSRGGYGYTF	TGTGCCACCAGCAGAGGCGGCTATGGCTACACCTTC
few	-	TRBJ1-3	TRBV6-5	CASRGGFSGNTIYF	TGTGCCAGCAGGGGAGGTTTCTCTGGAAACACCATATATTTT
-	-	TRBJ1-3	TRBV4-1	CASSQDSGSGNTIYF	TGCGCCAGCAGCCAAGATTCAGGGTCTGGAAACACCATATATTTT
-	TRBD2	TRBJ2-1	TRBV28	CASSFSLAGEAWDNEQFF	TGTGCCAGCAGTTTTTCCCTGGCGGGAGAGGCCTGGGACAATGAGCAGTTCTTC
-	TRBD1	TRBJ2-3	TRBV7-2	CASSPGQYLDTQYF	TGTGCCAGCAGCCCGGGACAGTATCTAGATACGCAGTATTTT
medium-sized	-	TRBJ1-2	TRBV4-1	CASSHRGGNYGYTF	TGCGCCAGCAGCCACCGGGGGGGGAACTATGGCTACACCTTC
-	-	TRBJ2-2	TRBV6-1	CASSEVPSAGGELFF	TGTGCCAGCAGTGAAGTTCCTAGCGCCGGCGGGGAGCTGTTTTTT
few	-	TRBJ2-7	TRBV7-8	CASSPNYEQYF	TGTGCCAGCAGCCCTAACTACGAGCAGTACTTC
-	-	TRBJ2-7	TRBV4-2	CASSLIRGYEQYF	TGTGCCAGCAGCTTGATTCGGGGCTACGAGCAGTACTTC
few	-	TRBJ2-7	TRBV6-1	CASSARSPYEQYF	TGTGCCAGCAGTGCTAGATCACCCTACGAGCAGTACTTC
few	-	TRBJ1-1	TRBV11-3	CASSLGGANTEAFF	TGTGCCAGCAGCTTAGGGGGCGCGAACACTGAAGCTTTCTTT
few	TRBD1	TRBJ1-1	TRBV27	CASSFQTGGETEAFF	TGTGCCAGCAGTTTCCAGACAGGGGGCGAAACTGAAGCTTTCTTT
once	TRBD1	TRBJ1-2	TRBV29-1	CSVEGDREYYGYTF	TGCAGCGTTGAAGGGGACAGGGAATACTATGGCTACACCTTC
-	-	TRBJ1-1	TRBV30	CAWGLGVNTEAFF	TGTGCCTGGGGATTGGGAGTAAACACTGAAGCTTTCTTT
few	TRBD2	TRBJ2-1	TRBV7-2	CASSMGLAGGLGEQFF	TGTGCCAGCAGCATGGGACTAGCGGGGGGGCTAGGGGAGCAGTTCTTC
-	-	TRBJ2-7	TRBV30	CAWSVGQSYEQYF	TGTGCCTGGAGTGTGGGACAATCCTACGAGCAGTACTTC
-	TRBD2	TRBJ2-1	TRBV5-3	CARRPLGVGTPGLAGLSSYNEQFF	TGTGCCAGAAGACCTTTAGGTGTTGGAACCCCGGGACTAGCGGGACTAAGCTCCTACAATGAGCAGTTCTTC
once	TRBD2	TRBJ2-1	TRBV10-3	CAISESTQREGYNEQFF	TGTGCCATCAGTGAGTCGACGCAGCGGGAGGGCTACAATGAGCAGTTCTTC
few	-	TRBJ2-3	TRBV15	CATSSQTGVTDTQYF	TGTGCCACCAGCAGCCAGACAGGAGTCACAGATACGCAGTATTTT
-	TRBD1	TRBJ1-1	TRBV30	CAWDRVGTEAFF	TGTGCCTGGGACAGGGTGGGCACTGAAGCTTTCTTT
-	TRBD1	TRBJ1-1	TRBV5-6	CASSWAGGPTEAFF	TGTGCCAGCAGCTGGGCAGGGGGGCCCACTGAAGCTTTCTTT
few	-	TRBJ2-6	TRBV30	CAWSPIGANVLTF	TGTGCCTGGTCCCCCATTGGGGCCAACGTCCTGACTTTC
-	TRBD2	TRBJ2-1	TRBV19	CASSVIAGVANEQFF	TGTGCCAGTAGTGTAATAGCGGGAGTGGCAAATGAGCAGTTCTTC
few	-	TRBJ2-7	TRBV5-1	CASSLMGPPSYEQYF	TGCGCCAGCAGCTTGATGGGGCCTCCCTCCTACGAGCAGTACTTC